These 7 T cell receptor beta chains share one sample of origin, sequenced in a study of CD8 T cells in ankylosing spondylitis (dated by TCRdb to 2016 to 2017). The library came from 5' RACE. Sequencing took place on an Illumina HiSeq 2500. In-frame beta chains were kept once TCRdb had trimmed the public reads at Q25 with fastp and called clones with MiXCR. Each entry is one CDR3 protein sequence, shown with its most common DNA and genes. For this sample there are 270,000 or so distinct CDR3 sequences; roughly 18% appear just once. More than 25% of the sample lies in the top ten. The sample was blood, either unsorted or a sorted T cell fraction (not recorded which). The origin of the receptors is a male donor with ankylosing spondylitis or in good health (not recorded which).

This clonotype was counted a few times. CDR3 protein: CSARPSFLNTEAFF. The DNA of the CDR3 is TGCAGTGCTAGACCCAGCTTCCTCAACACTGAAGCTTTCTTT. V gene TRBV20-1 combines with J gene TRBJ1-1; D not certain. The CDR3 consists of 14 residues. CDR1 is DFQATT, CDR2 SNEGSKA, per germline (reference sequence). V lost 2 bases and J lost 2, with 12 bases in between.

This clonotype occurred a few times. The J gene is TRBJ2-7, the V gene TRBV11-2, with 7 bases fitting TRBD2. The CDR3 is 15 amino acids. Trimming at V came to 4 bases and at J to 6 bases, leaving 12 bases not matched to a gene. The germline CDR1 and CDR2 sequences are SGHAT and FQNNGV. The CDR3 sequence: CASSYFSGTGSEQYF. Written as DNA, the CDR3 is TGTGCCAGCAGCTATTTCAGCGGGACGGGGTCCGAGCAGTACTTC.

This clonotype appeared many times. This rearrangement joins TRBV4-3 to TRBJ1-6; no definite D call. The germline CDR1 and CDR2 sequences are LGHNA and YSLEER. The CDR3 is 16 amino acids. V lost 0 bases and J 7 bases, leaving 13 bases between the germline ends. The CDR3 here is CASSQDSVPKNSPLHF. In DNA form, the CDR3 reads TGCGCCAGCAGCCAAGATTCTGTCCCGAAAAATTCACCCCTCCACTTT.

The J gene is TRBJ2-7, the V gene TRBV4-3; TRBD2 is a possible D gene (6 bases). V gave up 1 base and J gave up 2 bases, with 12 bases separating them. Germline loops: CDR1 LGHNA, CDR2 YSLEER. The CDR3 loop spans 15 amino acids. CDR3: CASSQGQEGPYEQYF. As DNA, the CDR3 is TGCGCCAGCAGCCAAGGGCAGGAGGGTCCCTACGAGCAGTACTTC.

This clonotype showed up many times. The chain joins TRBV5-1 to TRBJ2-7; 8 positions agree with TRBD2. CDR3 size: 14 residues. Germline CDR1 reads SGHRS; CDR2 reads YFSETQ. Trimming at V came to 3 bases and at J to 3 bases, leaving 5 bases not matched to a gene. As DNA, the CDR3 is TGCGCCAGCAGCTATAGCGGGGAGGACTACGAGCAGTACTTC. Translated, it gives CASSYSGEDYEQYF.

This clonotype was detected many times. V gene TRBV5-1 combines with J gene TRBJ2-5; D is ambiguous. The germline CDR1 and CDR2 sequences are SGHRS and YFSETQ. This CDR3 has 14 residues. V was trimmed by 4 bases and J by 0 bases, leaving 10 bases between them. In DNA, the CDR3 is TGCGCCAGCAGCCATTCACATAACCAAGAGACCCAGTACTTC. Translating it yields CASSHSHNQETQYF.

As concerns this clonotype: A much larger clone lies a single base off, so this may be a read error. The CDR3 nucleotides read TGTGCCAGCAGCGTAGTCACAGGGGATGACATTCAGTACTTC. Translating gives CASSVVTGDDIQYF. The genes are TRBV9 and TRBJ2-4; 7 bases line up with TRBD1. V lost 0 bases and J lost 8; bases outside the gene matches: 5. The CDR3 spans 14 residues. In germline, CDR1 is SGDLS, CDR2 YYNGEE.